This T cell receptor beta chain was documented in a study of OX40 agonist ivuxolimab in advanced cancers. With 7 bases clipped from V and 10 bases from J, the junction kept 4 bases outside the gene matches. CDR1 is SQVTM, CDR2 ANQGSEA, per germline. This CDR3 region has 11 residues. Using immunoSEQ multiplex PCR, the repertoire was profiled, and TCRdb retains in-frame clones only, with some absent. The table lists more than 60,000 clones, about 83% of them singletons. The chain joins TRBV29-1 to TRBJ2-1; 10 nucleotides line up with TRBD2. The clonotype comes from an adult with an advanced solid tumor such as melanoma, head and neck, liver or kidney cancer. The input for sequencing was CD4+ or CD8+ T cells sorted from blood, taken in a trial of the OX40 agonist ivuxolimab. The CDR3 loop is CSAQREGEQFF. The CDR3 DNA sequence: TGCAGCGCCCAGCGGGAGGGCGAGCAGTTCTTC.